The 2 T cell receptor beta chains in this list originate from one sample, sequenced in a study of T cells in pancreatic ductal adenocarcinoma. The repertoire was sequenced with immunoSEQ multiplex PCR; TCRdb's copy has only in-frame clones and lacks some. The table lists over 8,500 clones, roughly two thirds of them singletons. Surgery without prior neoadjuvant therapy was the treatment of the selected pancreatic ductal adenocarcinoma patients. What was sequenced was pancreatic tumor tissue. The source is a human donor with pancreatic ductal adenocarcinoma.

This clone was found a few times. The chain employs TRBV7-9 and TRBJ1-3, with D uncertain. Trimming took off 4 bases at V and 0 bases at J, with 16 bases between the two ends. Looked up from germline, CDR1 is SEHNR and CDR2 is FQNEAQ (reference sequence). CDR3 size: 17 residues. CDR3 protein: CASSSAQFVDSGNTIYF. The CDR3 coding sequence is TGTGCCAGCAGCTCGGCACAGTTTGTGGACTCTGGAAACACCATATATTTT.

This chain joins TRBV12-5 and TRBJ2-5, with 8 bases fitting TRBD2. CDR1 is LGHNT and CDR2 is FRNRAP in the germline V gene. The CDR3 loop spans 16 amino acids. The V gene end was trimmed by 5 bases and the J gene end by 4 bases; junction bases not matched to a gene: 12. CDR3 protein: CASGPRGGAERETQYF. The DNA for the CDR3 is TGTGCTAGTGGTCCACGGGGGGGGGCTGAAAGAGAGACCCAGTACTTC. Variable domain in full (rest from reference TRBV12-5 and TRBJ2-5): DARVTQTPRHKVTEMGQEVTMRCQPILGHNTVFWYRQTMMQGLELLAYFRNRAPLDDSGMPKDRFSAEMPDATLATLKIQPSEPRDSAVYFCASGPRGGAERETQYFGPGTRLLVL.